This is a list of T cell receptor beta chains from one sample in a study of Tregs in tolerant kidney transplant recipients. The assay was immunoSEQ multiplex PCR, and TCRdb's table has in-frame clones only and misses some. The sample contains tens of thousands of clones, 84% of which appear only once. Sequenced sample: CD4+ T cells from blood. These receptors were taken from a human donor in good health. Each CDR3 is given with its conserved first and last residue. A D gene is named only where the DNA matches it firmly. Rows give clone size only sometimes, using once, few, many, or a class for an expanded clone.

J gene	V gene	clone size	D gene	CDR3 DNA	CDR3 protein
TRBJ1-4	TRBV4-1	few	NA	TGCGCCAGCAGCCACCTGGGGGAAAAACTGTTTTTT	CASSHLGEKLFF
TRBJ2-5	TRBV4-1	few	TRBD1	TGCGCCAGCAGCTTTAAGGGGGGACAGGTGGGGCGAGAGACCCAGTACTTC	CASSFKGGQVGRETQYF
TRBJ2-3	TRBV12-5	NA	TRBD2	TGTGCTAGTGGTTTGGGAGGGACTAGCTTCGAGACGGGTACGCAGTATTTT	CASGLGGTSFETGTQYF
TRBJ1-1	TRBV7-8	NA	NA	TGTGCCAGCAGCCTAGGGGGGGGCAGGGCGAACACTGAAGCTTTCTTT	CASSLGGGRANTEAFF
TRBJ1-2	TRBV5-1	many	NA	TGCGCCAGCAGGGACCCCGGAGGGGAATATGGCTACACCTTC	CASRDPGGEYGYTF
TRBJ2-3	TRBV4-2	NA	NA	TGTGCCAGCAGCCAAGCGGCAGTCAAGCGAGGGACAGATACGCAGTATTTT	CASSQAAVKRGTDTQYF
TRBJ2-5	TRBV5-1	NA	TRBD2	TGCGCCAGCAGCTTCTATACGGCGGGAGGGATGAAGACCCAGTACTTC	CASSFYTAGGMKTQYF
TRBJ2-3	TRBV7-2	NA	NA	TGTGCCAGCAGCTTCGACTCCCTCGGCACAGATACGCAGTATTTT	CASSFDSLGTDTQYF
TRBJ1-3	TRBV5-1	NA	NA	TGCGCCAGCAGCTTGGTAGAAGGGCCGGACACCATATATTTT	CASSLVEGPDTIYF
TRBJ2-3	TRBV19	NA	NA	TGTGCCAGTAGTATCGGCCTAGAACGGACATTAGATACGCAGTATTTT	CASSIGLERTLDTQYF